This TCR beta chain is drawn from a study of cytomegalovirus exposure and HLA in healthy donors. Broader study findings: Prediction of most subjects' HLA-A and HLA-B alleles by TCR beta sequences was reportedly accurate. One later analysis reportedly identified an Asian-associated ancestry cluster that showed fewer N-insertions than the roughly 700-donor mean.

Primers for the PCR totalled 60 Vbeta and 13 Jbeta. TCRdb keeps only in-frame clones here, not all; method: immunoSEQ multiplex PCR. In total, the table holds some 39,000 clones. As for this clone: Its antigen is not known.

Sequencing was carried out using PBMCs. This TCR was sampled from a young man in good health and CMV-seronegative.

CDR3 region: CASSAGTANTGELFF. The CDR3, as DNA: TGCGCCAGCAGCGCCGGGACAGCGAACACCGGGGAGCTGTTTTTT. This chain uses TRBV5-1 with TRBJ2-2; 7 bases line up with TRBD1. The CDR3 sequence is 15 residues long. The germline V gene has CDR1 SGHRS and CDR2 YFSETQ. V was clipped by 4 bases and J by 0 bases; unmatched bases: 3.